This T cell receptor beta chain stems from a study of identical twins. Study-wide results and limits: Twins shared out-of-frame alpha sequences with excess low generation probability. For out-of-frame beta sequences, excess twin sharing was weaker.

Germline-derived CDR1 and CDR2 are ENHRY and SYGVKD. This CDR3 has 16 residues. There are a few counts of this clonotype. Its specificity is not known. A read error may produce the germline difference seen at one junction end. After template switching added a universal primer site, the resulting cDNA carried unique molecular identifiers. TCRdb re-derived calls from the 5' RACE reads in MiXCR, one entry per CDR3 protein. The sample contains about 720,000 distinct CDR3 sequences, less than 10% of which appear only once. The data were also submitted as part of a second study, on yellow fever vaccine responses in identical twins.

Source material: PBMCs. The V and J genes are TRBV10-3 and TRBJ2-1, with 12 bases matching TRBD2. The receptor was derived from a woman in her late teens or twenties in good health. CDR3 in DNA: TGTGCCATCAGTGAGTTGGGACTAGCGGGTTACATTGAGCAGTTCTTC. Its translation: CAISELGLAGYIEQFF.